The clone carrying this T cell receptor beta chain was counted a few times. Preparing the TCRbeta library involved the use of unique molecular identifiers. TCRdb processed the PCR reads anew with MiXCR; each CDR3 protein has one entry. In the table there are about 600,000 distinct CDR3 sequences, approximately 10% of which are singletons. This entry comes from a study of T-cell reconstitution after alpha-beta-depleted transplantation in children. Trimming cost V 5 bases and J 1 base; bases outside gene matches: 15. This CDR3 comprises 18 residues. CDR1 is SGHTA and CDR2 is FQGNSA in the germline V gene.

The chain couples TRBV7-2 to TRBJ2-7; 9 bases agree with TRBD1. Source: PBMCs from the stem cell graft donor, taken from the stem cell graft. The sequence derives from a human donor who donated a stem cell graft to a child with acute myeloid leukemia. The CDR3, as DNA: TGTGCCAGCAGCCCCATGTCGGGACAGGGTTGGGATTCCTACGAGCAGTACTTC. Protein: CASSPMSGQGWDSYEQYF.